The present T cell receptor (beta chain) was sequenced within a study of blood T cell repertoires in COVID-19. This table comes from immunoSEQ multiplex PCR, and its TCRdb copy is limited to in-frame clones, with some not included. The sample lists fewer than 250,000 clones, about 83% occurring once. J lost 2 bases, V lost 6 bases, and 7 bases had no gene match. The CDR3 loop spans 15 amino acids. Germline CDR1 and CDR2: MNHEY and SVGAGI. The rearrangement uses TRBV6-5 and TRBJ1-5; TRBD1 matches at 7 bases. This TCR was sampled from a man aged 45-60 years with acute or convalescent COVID-19. Source material: peripheral blood. The CDR3 sequence is CASRSRGSGNQPQHF. The CDR3 nucleotides read TGTGCCAGCAGATCCAGGGGGTCGGGCAATCAGCCCCAGCATTTT.